This TCR beta chain is drawn from a study of T cells in Graves' hyperthyroidism and ophthalmopathy. At least ten counts were recorded for this clonotype. Amplification targeted TCR beta CDR3 regions from RNA transcripts. Initially, a first-round RT-PCR of the TCR CDR3 employed the HTBI primer set. TCRdb fed the multiplex PCR reads into MiXCR, producing one record per CDR3 protein. In the table there are roughly 330,000 distinct CDR3 sequences, roughly 17% of which are singletons. The CDR3 length is 12 residues. The V end was cut by 6 bases, the J end by 10 bases, with 15 bases between. Germline CDR1 and CDR2: SGHTA and FQGNSA. Over 18 months, lack of ophthalmopathy progression marked Graves' hyperthyroidism as stable.

The receptor comes from a man aged 30-40 years with Graves' hyperthyroidism. The chain recombines TRBV7-2 with TRBJ2-5; D might be TRBD1 (5 bases). The sample comprised blood. The CDR3 spells CASSPPKGIQYF. Written as DNA, the CDR3 is TGTGCCAGCAGTCCCCCCAAGGGGATCCAGTACTTC. Full variable domain (remainder filled in from reference TRBV7-2 and TRBJ2-5): GAGVSQSPSNKVTEKGKDVELRCDPISGHTALYWYRQSLGQGLEFLIYFQGNSAPDKSGLPSDRFSAERTGGSVSTLTIQRTQQEDSAVYLCASSPPKGIQYFGPGTRLLVL.